This T cell receptor (beta chain) was recorded in a study of blood T cells in healthy people across ages. Trimming removed 4 bases from V and 12 bases from J; junction bases left unmatched: 9. This CDR3 has 16 amino acids. Germline CDR1 KGHDR, CDR2 SFDVKD. The second PCR ran about 6 to 12 cycles with a sample-barcoded 5' primer and J-beta primers. TCRdb used MiXCR to reprocess the 5' RACE reads, holding one entry per CDR3 protein. The sample consists of more than 1 million distinct CDR3 sequences, under 45% of them appearing once. This receptor was taken from a woman aged 55-69 years in good health. Sequenced sample: blood. V is TRBV24-1 and J is TRBJ2-1; 15 bases fit TRBD2. This chain's CDR3 is CATSDPGTSGRTGQFF. CDR3 coding DNA: TGTGCCACCAGTGACCCCGGGACTAGCGGGAGGACTGGGCAGTTCTTC.